Given below is one T cell receptor beta chain in context. These data come from a study of T cell changes during pregnancy in multiple sclerosis. TCRdb's copy holds only in-frame clones and misses some; the assay was immunoSEQ multiplex PCR. Among approximately 37,000 clones listed, about nine tenths were seen once. The CDR3 totals 13 residues. V shed 8 bases and J shed 2 bases, with 11 bases lying between them. Germline V CDR1 and CDR2: MNHEY, SVGAGI. The sequence came from a female donor in good health, enrolled as a control in a pregnancy study. V and J are TRBV6-5 and TRBJ2-3; D remains unclear. The sample in question was CD4+ T cells from peripheral blood mononuclear cells, obtained in the third trimester of pregnancy. The CDR3 DNA reads as TGTGCCAGCCTAGACTTACACACAGATACGCAGTATTTT. Its protein product is CASLDLHTDTQYF.